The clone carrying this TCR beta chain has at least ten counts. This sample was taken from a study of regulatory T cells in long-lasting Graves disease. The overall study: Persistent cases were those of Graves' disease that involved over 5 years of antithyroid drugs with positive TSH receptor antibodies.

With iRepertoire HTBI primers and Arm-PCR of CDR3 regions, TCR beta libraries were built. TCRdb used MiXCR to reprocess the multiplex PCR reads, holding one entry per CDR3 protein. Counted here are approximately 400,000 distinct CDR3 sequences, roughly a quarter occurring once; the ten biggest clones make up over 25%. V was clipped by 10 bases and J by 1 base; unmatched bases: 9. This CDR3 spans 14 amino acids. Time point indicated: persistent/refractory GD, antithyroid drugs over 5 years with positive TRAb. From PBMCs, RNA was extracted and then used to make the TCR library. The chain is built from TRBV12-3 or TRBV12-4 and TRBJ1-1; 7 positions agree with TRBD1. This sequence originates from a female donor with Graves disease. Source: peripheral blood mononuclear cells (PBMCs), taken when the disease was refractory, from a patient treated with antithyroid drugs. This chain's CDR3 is CATQQGRRNTEAFF. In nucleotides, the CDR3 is TGTGCCACACAACAGGGGCGGAGGAACACTGAAGCTTTCTTT.